The following is a T cell receptor (beta chain) sequence with its context. Its target is unknown. This sample was taken from a study of tumor and adjacent non-tumor tissue in lung cancer. As for the study in general: Stage I to III disease affected ten to eleven men and 5 women aged roughly 31 to 85. On average, productive TCRbeta reads reached about 4.2 million per sample. Overall study findings and caveats: Top 100 clones took a larger repertoire share in normal lung. Tumor TCR diversity, when higher, was linked to shorter survival.

This sample's RNA came from whole unsorted tissue. A modified ARM-PCR protocol with three rounds of nested PCR amplified TCRbeta. TCRdb processed the multiplex PCR reads anew with MiXCR; each CDR3 protein has one entry. Of some 71,000 distinct CDR3 sequences listed, roughly 72% are singletons. This CDR3 region has 13 residues. V lost 4 bases, J lost 16 bases, and 20 bases lay in between. Germline V gives CDR1 WSHSY, CDR2 SAAADI. Sequencing was done on a sample of lung tumor tissue. This chain joins TRBV10-2 and TRBJ2-1; D not resolved. The sequence was collected from a woman aged 40 to 55 with non-small cell lung cancer. The CDR3 sequence: CASSVTENGEHFF. The DNA for the CDR3 is TGCGCCAGCAGTGTGACTGAAAATGGGGAACACTTCTTC.